What follows are 12 T cell receptor beta chains derived from one specimen sequenced in a study of CD8+ T cells in alopecia areata. Isolated RNA was reverse transcribed into cDNA used as the sequencing template. The data were produced by immunoSEQ multiplex PCR, yet TCRdb's version contains in-frame clones alone and is incomplete. The repertoire holds approximately 190,000 clones, roughly 50% seen once, with 5.5% to 6% in the top ten. Treatment here: oral pan-JAK inhibitor, 5-10 mg twice daily. The sample consisted of CD4+ T cells sorted from blood, taken at week 24, from a patient treated with tofacitinib. These TCRs come from a human donor with alopecia areata.

The chain combines TRBV15 with TRBJ2-7; 7 bases fit TRBD2. Trimming cost V 0 bases and J 2 bases; bases outside gene matches: 4. The CDR3 spans 15 residues. Germline CDR1 and CDR2: LNHNV and YYDKDF (reference sequence). As DNA, the CDR3 is TGTGCCACCAGCAGAGATCCCGGACTAGCCTACGAGCAGTACTTC. This codes for CATSRDPGLAYEQYF.

This chain links TRBV29-1 with TRBJ1-2, with a possible D match to TRBD1 (5 bases). V lost 5 bases, J lost 5 bases, and 15 bases lay in between. CDR3 length: 13 amino acids. The V gene's germline CDR1 is SQVTM and CDR2 ANQGSEA. This chain's CDR3 is CSVSEGVEYGYTF. The DNA for the CDR3 is TGCAGCGTTTCTGAAGGGGTTGAATATGGCTACACCTTC. Full variable domain (missing parts from reference TRBV29-1 and TRBJ1-2): SAVISQKPSRDICQRGTSLTIQCQVDSQVTMMFWYRQQPGQSLTLIATANQGSEATYESGFVIDKFPISRPNLTFSTLTVSNMSPEDSSIYLCSVSEGVEYGYTFGSGTRLTVV.

The V call is TRBV7-2, the J call TRBJ1-2; no clear D gene. The germline V gene has CDR1 SGHTA and CDR2 FQGNSA. CDR3 size: 11 residues. Trimming took 5 bases from V and 8 from J, leaving 9 bases between them. The CDR3 region is CASSTLGGYTF. The CDR3, as DNA: TGTGCCAGCAGCACCCTGGGGGGCTACACCTTC.

This rearrangement joins TRBV2 to TRBJ1-2; D is perhaps TRBD1 (5 bases). In germline, CDR1 is SNHLY, CDR2 FYNNEI. The CDR3 consists of 16 residues. Deletions cut 6 bases from V and 0 bases from J, with 17 bases between. CDR3 nucleotide sequence: TGTGCCAGCAGACCTACTGCAGGGAGAACTAACTATGGCTACACCTTC. It is translated as CASRPTAGRTNYGYTF.

The rearrangement uses TRBV15 and TRBJ2-3; TRBD2 agrees at 12 bases. Trimming removed 4 bases from V and 2 bases from J; junction bases left unmatched: 4. Looked up from germline, CDR1 is LNHNV and CDR2 is YYDKDF (reference sequence). This CDR3 spans 16 amino acids. The CDR3: CATSTRLAGVTDTQYF. The CDR3 coding sequence is TGTGCCACCAGCACCAGACTAGCGGGAGTCACAGATACGCAGTATTTT.

The sample holds a few counts of this clone. The CDR3 here is CASSVLAGMGQFF. CDR3 in DNA: TGTGCCAGCAGTGTACTAGCGGGAATGGGGCAGTTCTTC. V and J are TRBV27 and TRBJ2-1; TRBD2 matches at 10 bases. The J segment lost 12 bases and the V segment lost 5 bases, leaving 7 bases of the junction unmatched. The germline gives CDR1 MNHEY, CDR2 SMNVEV (reference sequence). This CDR3 is 13 amino acids long.

V and J are TRBV2 and TRBJ2-6; D is ambiguous. Germline V CDR1 and CDR2: SNHLY, FYNNEI. The ends were cut back, 4 bases at V and 0 bases at J, with 4 bases in the middle. The CDR3 covers 14 residues. CDR3 amino acids: CASSGSSGANVLTF. Here the CDR3 DNA reads TGTGCCAGCAGTGGGAGCTCTGGGGCCAACGTCCTGACTTTC.

The CDR3, as DNA: TGCAGCGTTGAGCCGGGGAGCTCTGGAAACACCATATATTTT. Its protein is CSVEPGSSGNTIYF. The chain employs TRBV29-1 and TRBJ1-3; D is uncertain. Looked up from germline, CDR1 is SQVTM and CDR2 is ANQGSEA. With 3 bases removed from V and 0 bases from J, the gap between germline ends came to 9 bases. The CDR3 runs 14 residues.

This chain links TRBV28 with TRBJ2-7, with a tentative D call TRBD1 (6 bases). CDR1 is MDHEN and CDR2 is SYDVKM in the germline V gene. CDR3 length: 15 amino acids. Trimming removed 2 bases from V and 2 bases from J, with 13 bases in between. This CDR3 is CASSLGRGRPYEQYF. In DNA form, the CDR3 reads TGTGCCAGCAGTTTAGGCAGGGGAAGGCCCTACGAGCAGTACTTC.

This rearrangement joins TRBV30 to TRBJ1-2, with TRBD1 as a possible D gene (6 bases). In germline, CDR1 is GTSNPN, CDR2 SVGIG (reference sequence). The CDR3 totals 13 residues. The ends were cut back, 3 bases at V and 4 bases at J, with 12 bases in the middle. The CDR3 reads CAWSIGQLYGYTF. The CDR3 region has the DNA TGTGCCTGGAGCATCGGACAGCTCTATGGCTACACCTTC.

This clone was seen just once. This chain links TRBV6-6 with TRBJ2-5; no reliable D call. The CDR3 spans 14 residues. V was shortened by 5 bases and J by 1 base, with 11 bases between the two germline ends. CDR1 and CDR2 from the germline V gene are MNHNY and SVGAGI (reference sequence). The DNA for the CDR3 is TGTGCCAGCAGTCCTTCGTCCCTCCAAGAGACCCAGTACTTC. This encodes CASSPSSLQETQYF.

This chain uses TRBV30 with TRBJ2-1; 11 bases line up with TRBD1. The CDR3 covers 13 residues. Looked up from germline, CDR1 is GTSNPN and CDR2 is SVGIG (reference sequence). The ends lost 8 bases at V and 7 bases at J; junction bases unmatched: 7. The CDR3 nucleotides are TGTGCCGGCACAGGACAGGGGGCAAATGAGCAGTTCTTC. As protein: CAGTGQGANEQFF.